The rows below give T cell receptor beta chains drawn from one sample of a study of shared T cell receptors in the human thymus. Produced via immunoSEQ multiplex PCR; TCRdb's table is partial and in-frame only. The profile covers hundreds of thousands of clones, with approximately 83% appearing a single time and about 0.0098% taken by the ten largest. This sample was shared with a second study, whose subject was human thymus T cells.

Sequenced material: thymocytes. The receptor set was obtained from a girl less than two years old with a congenital heart defect. Both conserved end residues are trimmed from each CDR3. Fields, in order: CDR3 length, J gene, V gene, CDR3 protein.

11	TRBJ1-3	TRBV6-1	ASKRGQGNTIY
15	TRBJ1-5	TRBV7-3	ASSLKKQGGSNQPQH
18	TRBJ2-4	TRBV6-1	ASSERVATGGAGFKNIQY
11	TRBJ2-4	TRBV2	ASSEDSMDIQY
15	TRBJ2-3	TRBV7-2	ASSRGTSGGLTDTQY
12	TRBJ2-7	TRBV5-1	ASSPGRLRYEQY
16	TRBJ1-3	TRBV7-9	ASSSQADRSSSGNTIY
12	TRBJ1-1	TRBV6-5	ASSQRDRDTEAF
15	TRBJ2-3	TRBV7-2	ASSLGGQGRYTDTQY
14	TRBJ1-5	TRBV9	ASSEGTAIVYQPQH
10	TRBJ2-3	TRBV6-4	AIVELDPTQY
14	TRBJ1-2	TRBV6-5	ASSYGQGKGRRGYT
12	TRBJ1-5	TRBV18	ASSPLPGNQPQH
14	TRBJ2-2	TRBV7-2	ASSPGLAGHTGELF
13	TRBJ2-3	TRBV2	ASAWRGSKSDTQY
13	TRBJ1-2	TRBV7-2	ASRYNRASNYGYT
17	TRBJ2-7	TRBV4-3	ASSPSTARGAQRGGEQY
14	TRBJ1-3	TRBV4-1	ASSQAVRHSGNTIY
11	TRBJ1-1	TRBV25-1	ASIGAQAEEAF
16	TRBJ2-5	TRBV4-1	ASSQDIRLRGARETQY
11	TRBJ2-1	TRBV11-2	ASSLRVSDEQF
13	TRBJ1-1	TRBV2	ASRTTGVLNTEAF
15	TRBJ2-1	TRBV9	ASSGGGRQSSYNEQF
17	TRBJ1-1	TRBV5-6	ASSCSPGQGGSGNTEAF
13	TRBJ1-1	TRBV5-1	ASSLGVRGNTEAF
15	TRBJ1-3	TRBV5-6	ASSPQGLRSSGNTIY
14	TRBJ2-7	TRBV5-5	ASRHRTGYWSYEQY
12	TRBJ1-1	TRBV29-1	SVDAEEGHTEAF
15	TRBJ1-1	TRBV4-1	ASSQAPGQPQNTEAF
11	TRBJ1-1	TRBV2	AENQGAATEAF
15	TRBJ1-1	TRBV4-1	ASSQPTGVGSRTEAF
18	TRBJ1-2	TRBV27	ASSLTVVGSGSTSFIGYT
12	TRBJ1-5	TRBV28	ASSIGTDNQPQH
15	TRBJ1-1	TRBV28	ASPMSGREPMNTEAF
11	TRBJ1-2	TRBV5-8	ASSQSTGDGYT
13	TRBJ1-2	TRBV27	ASSSTGIGGYGYT
16	TRBJ2-3	TRBV5-6	ASSPRTSGERSTDTQY
15	TRBJ2-7	TRBV11-2	ASSGDRGAGKLDEQY
10	TRBJ1-6	TRBV4-1	GRVLPGAPLH
14	TRBJ2-1	TRBV27	ASSPPTSGTYNEQF
12	TRBJ1-1	TRBV28	ASEEGGTNTEAF
14	TRBJ2-2	TRBV5-6	ASSNTGGRFQGELF
13	TRBJ1-2	TRBV9	ASSSVGGRSYGYT
14	TRBJ1-2	TRBV5-6	ASRAETGRSHYGYT
15	TRBJ2-7	TRBV5-6	ASSLGNRGFNAYEQY
13	TRBJ2-7	TRBV11-1	ASSLGLAENYEQY
14	TRBJ1-1	TRBV27	ASSPRTVGSGIGAF
14	TRBJ2-7	TRBV14	ASSRVVGANSYEQY
14	TRBJ1-3	TRBV7-9	ASRHAGGGSGNTIY